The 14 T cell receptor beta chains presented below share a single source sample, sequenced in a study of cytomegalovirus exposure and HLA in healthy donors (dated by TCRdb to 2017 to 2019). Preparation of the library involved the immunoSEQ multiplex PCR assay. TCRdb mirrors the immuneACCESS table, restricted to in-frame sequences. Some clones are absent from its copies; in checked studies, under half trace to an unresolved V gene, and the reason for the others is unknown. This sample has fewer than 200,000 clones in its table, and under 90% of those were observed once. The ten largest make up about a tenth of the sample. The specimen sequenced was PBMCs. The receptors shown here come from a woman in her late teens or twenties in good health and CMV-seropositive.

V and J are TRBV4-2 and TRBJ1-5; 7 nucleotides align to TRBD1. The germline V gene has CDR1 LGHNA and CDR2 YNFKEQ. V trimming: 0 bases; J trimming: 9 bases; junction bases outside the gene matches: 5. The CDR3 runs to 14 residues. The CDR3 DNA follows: TGTGCCAGCAGCCAAGAAGGGGGCACTTGGCCCCAGCATTTT. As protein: CASSQEGGTWPQHF.

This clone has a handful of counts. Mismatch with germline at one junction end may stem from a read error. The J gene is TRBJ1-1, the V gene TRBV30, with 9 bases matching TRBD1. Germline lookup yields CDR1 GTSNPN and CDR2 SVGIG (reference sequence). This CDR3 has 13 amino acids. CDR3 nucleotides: TGTGCCTGGAGTTCACAGGGGGCTGGGCGCCGCACGTTT. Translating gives CAWSSQGAGRRTF.

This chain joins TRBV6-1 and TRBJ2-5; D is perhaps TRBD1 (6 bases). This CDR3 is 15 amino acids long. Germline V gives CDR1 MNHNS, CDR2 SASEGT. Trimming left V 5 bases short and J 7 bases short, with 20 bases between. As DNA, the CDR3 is TGTGCCAGCAGTCCTGTGGTACAGGGAGTTGCGACCCAGTACTTC. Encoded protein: CASSPVVQGVATQYF.

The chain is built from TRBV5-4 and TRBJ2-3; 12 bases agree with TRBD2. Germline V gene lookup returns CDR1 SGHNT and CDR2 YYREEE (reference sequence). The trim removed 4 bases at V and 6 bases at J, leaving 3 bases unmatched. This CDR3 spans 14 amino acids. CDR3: CASSPGLAGDTQYF. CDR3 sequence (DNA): TGTGCCAGCAGCCCGGGACTAGCGGGCGATACGCAGTATTTT.

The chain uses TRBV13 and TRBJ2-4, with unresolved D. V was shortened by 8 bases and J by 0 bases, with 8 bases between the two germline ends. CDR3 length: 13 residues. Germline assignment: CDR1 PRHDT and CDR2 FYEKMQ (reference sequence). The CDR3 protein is CASAERAKNIQYF. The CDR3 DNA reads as TGTGCCAGCGCCGAGAGAGCCAAAAACATTCAGTACTTC.

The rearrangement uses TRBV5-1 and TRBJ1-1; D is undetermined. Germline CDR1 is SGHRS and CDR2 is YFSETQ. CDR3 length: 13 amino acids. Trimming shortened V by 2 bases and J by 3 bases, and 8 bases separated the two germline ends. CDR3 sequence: CASSLKLDTEAFF. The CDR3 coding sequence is TGCGCCAGCAGCTTAAAACTCGACACTGAAGCTTTCTTT.

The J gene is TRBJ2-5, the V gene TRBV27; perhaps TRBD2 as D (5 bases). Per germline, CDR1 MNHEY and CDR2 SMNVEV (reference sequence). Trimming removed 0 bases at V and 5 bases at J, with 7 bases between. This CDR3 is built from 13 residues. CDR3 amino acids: CASSLSRVETQYF. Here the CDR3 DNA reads TGTGCCAGCAGTTTATCGAGGGTGGAGACCCAGTACTTC.

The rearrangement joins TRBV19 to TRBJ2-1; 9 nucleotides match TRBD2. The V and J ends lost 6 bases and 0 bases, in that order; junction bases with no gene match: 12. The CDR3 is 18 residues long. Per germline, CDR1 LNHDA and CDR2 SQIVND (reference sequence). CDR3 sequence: CASSLAGTSSSSYNEQFF. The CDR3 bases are TGTGCCAGTAGCCTAGCCGGGACTAGCTCGAGCTCCTACAATGAGCAGTTCTTC. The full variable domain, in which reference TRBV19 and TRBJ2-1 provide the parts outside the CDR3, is DGGITQSPKYLFRKEGQNVTLSCEQNLNHDAMYWYRQDPGQGLRLIYYSQIVNDFQKGDIAEGYSVSREKKESFPLTVTSAQKNPTAFYLCASSLAGTSSSSYNEQFFGPGTRLTVL.

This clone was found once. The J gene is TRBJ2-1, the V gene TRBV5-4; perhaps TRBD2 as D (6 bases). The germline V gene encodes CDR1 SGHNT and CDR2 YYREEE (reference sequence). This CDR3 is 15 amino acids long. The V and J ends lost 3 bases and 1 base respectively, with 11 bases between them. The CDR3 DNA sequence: TGTGCCAGCAGCTACTACGGGGGTTCCTACAATGAGCAGTTCTTC. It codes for CASSYYGGSYNEQFF.

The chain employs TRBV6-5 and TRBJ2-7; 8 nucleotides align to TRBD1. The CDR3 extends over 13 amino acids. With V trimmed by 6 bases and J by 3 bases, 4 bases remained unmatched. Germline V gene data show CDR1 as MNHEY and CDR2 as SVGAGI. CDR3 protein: CASRFTGGYEQYF. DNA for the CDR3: TGTGCCAGCAGGTTTACAGGGGGCTACGAGCAGTACTTC.

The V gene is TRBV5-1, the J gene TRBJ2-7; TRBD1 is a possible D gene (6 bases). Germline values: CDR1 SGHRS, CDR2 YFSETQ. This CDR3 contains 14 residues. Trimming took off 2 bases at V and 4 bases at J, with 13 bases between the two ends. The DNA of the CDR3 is TGCGCCAGCAGCTTAGGGGGAGCTCCTTACGAGCAGTACTTC. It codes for CASSLGGAPYEQYF.

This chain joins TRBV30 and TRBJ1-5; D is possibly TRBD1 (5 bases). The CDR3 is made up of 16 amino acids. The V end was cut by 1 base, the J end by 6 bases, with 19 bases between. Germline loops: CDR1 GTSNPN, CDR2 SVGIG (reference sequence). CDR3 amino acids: CAWSEREGVGFQPQHF. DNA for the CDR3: TGTGCCTGGAGTGAAAGGGAAGGGGTAGGATTTCAGCCCCAGCATTTT.

The chain's CDR3 is CASSIGHSAAPYEQYF. DNA for the CDR3: TGTGCCAGTAGTATAGGCCACAGTGCCGCACCCTACGAGCAGTACTTC. This sequence joins TRBV19 and TRBJ2-7; no definite D call. This CDR3 region has 16 residues. Germline V gene lookup returns CDR1 LNHDA and CDR2 SQIVND (reference sequence). The V end lost 1 base, the J end lost 2 bases, and 15 bases lay between the germline ends.

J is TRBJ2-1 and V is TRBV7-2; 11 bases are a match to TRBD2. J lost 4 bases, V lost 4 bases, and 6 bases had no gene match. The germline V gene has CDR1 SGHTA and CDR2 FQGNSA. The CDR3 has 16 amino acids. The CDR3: CASSYETSGSYNEQFF. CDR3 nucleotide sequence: TGTGCCAGCAGCTACGAAACTAGCGGGAGTTACAATGAGCAGTTCTTC.